This T cell receptor beta chain was captured by sequencing in a study of shared clonotypes between healthy human individuals. Germline V gives CDR1 MDHEN, CDR2 SYDVKM. Deletions cut 7 bases from V and 8 bases from J, with 18 bases between. The CDR3 is 15 amino acids. Evenly divided among several immunoSEQ plates was the genomic DNA of each subset. Method: immunoSEQ multiplex PCR; TCRdb's copy keeps in-frame clones and lacks some. The sample yields fewer than 2.5 million clones, 93% seen once. The V call is TRBV28, the J call TRBJ1-6, with D possibly being TRBD1 (6 bases). The sequence was obtained from a man between 18 and 29 years old in good health. Some clones in this sample may be carry-over from other donors' samples. Sequencing input: naive CD4+ T cells from PBMCs. As for subset: CD45RA+ positively selected. CDR3 nucleotides: TGTGCCAGCACCCAACGGGGGCAGGGATATTCACCCCTCCACTTT. It codes for CASTQRGQGYSPLHF.